This TCR beta chain was identified in a study of immune evolution from preneoplasia to lung adenocarcinoma. Germline-derived CDR1 and CDR2 are DFQATT and SNEGSKA (reference sequence). The CDR3 spans 11 residues. V was trimmed by 0 bases and J by 11 bases, leaving 10 bases between them. Clones were read by immunoSEQ multiplex PCR, and TCRdb kept only the in-frame ones, dropping some. The sample includes roughly 9,900 clones, approximately 80% of them seen just once. J is TRBJ2-5 and V is TRBV20-1, with D unclear. The receptor was isolated from a person aged 70 to 80 with lung adenocarcinoma. Some clones in this sample may be carry-over from other donors' samples. Sequenced material: FFPE minimally invasive lung adenocarcinoma tissue. The CDR3 bases are TGCAGTGCTAGAGATCTGAGGTGGCAGTACTTC. It specifies CSARDLRWQYF.